Listed below are T cell receptor beta chains from one sample, sequenced in a study of beta chain features in type 1 diabetes. Libraries were prepared by immunoSEQ multiplex PCR; TCRdb keeps only in-frame clonotypes and omits some of them. The data hold just over 450,000 clones, with approximately 30% observed a single time. Specimen: naive CD4+ T cells from blood. These receptors came from a man younger than 30 in good health. CDR3s include the opening cysteine and the closing phenylalanine or tryptophan. A D gene is named only where the DNA matches it firmly. Clone size is given for some rows only: seen once, a few or many times, or a class if the clone is expanded.

D gene: NA; clone size: NA; J gene: TRBJ2-3; V gene: TRBV19; CDR3 protein: CASSNADTQYF; CDR3 DNA: TGTGCCAGTAGTAATGCAGATACGCAGTATTTT
D gene: NA; clone size: few; J gene: TRBJ2-4; V gene: TRBV6-1; CDR3 protein: CASSEHSSPGRNF; CDR3 DNA: TGTGCCAGCAGTGAACACTCGAGCCCTGGGAGGAACTTC
D gene: NA; clone size: NA; J gene: TRBJ2-3; V gene: TRBV5-1; CDR3 protein: CASSELVPDTQYF; CDR3 DNA: TGCGCCAGCAGCGAGCTAGTCCCAGATACGCAGTATTTT
D gene: TRBD1; clone size: NA; J gene: TRBJ2-7; V gene: TRBV27; CDR3 protein: CASTRSPGQSYEQYF; CDR3 DNA: TGTGCCAGCACACGCTCACCGGGACAGTCCTACGAGCAGTACTTC
D gene: TRBD1; clone size: few; J gene: TRBJ2-3; V gene: TRBV5-8; CDR3 protein: CASSLQGARTDTQYF; CDR3 DNA: TGTGCCAGCAGCTTGCAGGGGGCCCGCACAGATACGCAGTATTTT
D gene: NA; clone size: NA; J gene: TRBJ1-2; V gene: TRBV18; CDR3 protein: CASSPDVGGYTF; CDR3 DNA: TGTGCCAGCTCACCCGACGTTGGAGGCTACACCTTC
D gene: NA; clone size: NA; J gene: TRBJ2-7; V gene: TRBV7-2; CDR3 protein: CASSIQGSGDEQYF; CDR3 DNA: TGTGCCAGCAGCATACAGGGTTCGGGAGACGAGCAGTACTTC
D gene: TRBD1; clone size: few; J gene: TRBJ2-3; V gene: TRBV11-2; CDR3 protein: CASSFDRVPDTQYF; CDR3 DNA: TGTGCCAGCAGCTTTGACAGGGTCCCAGATACGCAGTATTTT
D gene: NA; clone size: NA; J gene: TRBJ2-7; V gene: TRBV11-1; CDR3 protein: CASSLAMAAGPYEQYF; CDR3 DNA: TGTGCCAGCAGCTTAGCGATGGCGGCGGGCCCCTACGAGCAGTACTTC
D gene: NA; clone size: few; J gene: TRBJ1-3; V gene: TRBV4-3; CDR3 protein: CASSPGLSSGNTIYF; CDR3 DNA: TGCGCCAGCAGCCCAGGGTTGTCCTCTGGAAACACCATATATTTT
D gene: NA; clone size: NA; J gene: TRBJ2-7; V gene: TRBV30; CDR3 protein: CAWTGAYEQYF; CDR3 DNA: TGTGCCTGGACAGGGGCCTACGAGCAGTACTTC
D gene: TRBD2; clone size: NA; J gene: TRBJ2-7; V gene: TRBV7-6; CDR3 protein: CASSSTSGYEQYF; CDR3 DNA: TGTGCCAGCAGCTCGACTAGCGGGTACGAGCAGTACTTC
D gene: NA; clone size: few; J gene: TRBJ2-2; V gene: TRBV7-2; CDR3 protein: CASSLGYPGELFF; CDR3 DNA: TGTGCCAGCAGCTTGGGTTATCCCGGGGAGCTGTTTTTT
D gene: TRBD1; clone size: few; J gene: TRBJ1-2; V gene: TRBV7-9; CDR3 protein: CASSWMTGGAGYGYTF; CDR3 DNA: TGTGCCAGCAGCTGGATGACAGGGGGCGCAGGCTATGGCTACACCTTC
D gene: NA; clone size: NA; J gene: TRBJ2-3; V gene: TRBV5-1; CDR3 protein: CASNPRGGSTDTQYF; CDR3 DNA: TGCGCCAGCAACCCTCGGGGTGGGAGCACAGATACGCAGTATTTT
D gene: TRBD1; clone size: NA; J gene: TRBJ2-7; V gene: TRBV28; CDR3 protein: CASRYHGTGNYEQYF; CDR3 DNA: TGTGCCAGCAGGTACCACGGGACAGGGAACTACGAGCAGTACTTC
D gene: NA; clone size: NA; J gene: TRBJ2-1; V gene: TRBV5-6; CDR3 protein: CASSTLQVGFFDEQFF; CDR3 DNA: TGTGCCAGCAGCACCTTACAGGTGGGATTTTTCGATGAGCAGTTCTTC
D gene: NA; clone size: NA; J gene: TRBJ2-1; V gene: TRBV14; CDR3 protein: CASSQVGGDTSAEQFF; CDR3 DNA: TGTGCCAGCAGCCAAGTAGGTGGTGACACCTCGGCTGAGCAGTTCTTC
D gene: NA; clone size: few; J gene: TRBJ2-3; V gene: TRBV4-3; CDR3 protein: CASSQDRAPSNTDTQYF; CDR3 DNA: TGCGCCAGCAGCCAAGATCGGGCACCTAGCAACACAGATACGCAGTATTTT
D gene: TRBD2; clone size: few; J gene: TRBJ2-1; V gene: TRBV28; CDR3 protein: CASSFSRLAGVDEQFF; CDR3 DNA: TGTGCCAGCAGTTTCTCCAGACTAGCGGGAGTCGATGAGCAGTTCTTC
D gene: NA; clone size: NA; J gene: TRBJ2-7; V gene: TRBV7-3; CDR3 protein: CASSLAGQEQYF; CDR3 DNA: TGTGCCAGCAGCTTAGCAGGGCAGGAGCAGTACTTC
D gene: NA; clone size: NA; J gene: TRBJ2-3; V gene: TRBV30; CDR3 protein: CARNAGFTDTQYF; CDR3 DNA: TGTGCCAGGAACGCGGGGTTCACAGATACGCAGTATTTT
D gene: NA; clone size: few; J gene: TRBJ2-1; V gene: TRBV25-1; CDR3 protein: CASSERGNANEQFF; CDR3 DNA: TGTGCCAGCAGTGAACGTGGGAATGCGAATGAGCAGTTCTTC